This paragraph reports one T cell receptor beta chain. This clonotype came up a few times. Which antigen it targets is not known. The sample holds no much larger clone one base away, and base qualities are not on file. This specimen comes from a study of tumor-infiltrating lymphocytes in primary liver carcinoma listed by TCRdb under 2017. About the investigation overall: Roughly five patients with histopathologically diagnosed primary liver carcinoma underwent surgical resection in China between 2015 and 2016. Across five regions of each liver tumor, along with adjacent normal tissue and blood, the study brought together TCRbeta repertoire sequencing, expression microarrays and whole-exome sequencing. Each sample produced about 3.5 to 8 million productive TCRbeta reads, and read depth showed no significant difference between tissue types. Of the five patients, three men and two women aged 30 to 69 years, four had hepatocellular carcinoma and one had combined HCC and intrahepatic cholangiocarcinoma. The five patients had tumors of stage T1-T3 N0M0, with maximum diameters ranging from 4.2 to 10 cm. TCRbeta repertoire sequencing covered approximately 35 specimens from 5 patients: around 25 tumor regions, 5 adjacent noncancerous liver tissues and 5 peripheral blood samples. High reproducibility was observed for the technical replicate repertoires, with mean shared-clone rates about 0.92 and correlation coefficients above 0.95. The full study reports these points: Consistent with antigen-driven expansion, pairs of tumor regions showed higher repertoire overlap (mean roughly 35%) than either tumor-adjacent pairs (around 17%) or tumor-blood pairs (about 15%). Only the TCR beta chain was sequenced, so true repertoire diversity is likely underestimated because unpaired alpha chains were not captured. Only a few patients were included in the study, and the authors note that the findings should be validated in a larger study. The top 250 clones accounted for a significantly greater share of the repertoire in tumors than in blood (p = 0.039). Comparison of CD4+ and CD8+ T cell repertoires was precluded by the use of bulk unsorted samples.

A constant-region primer and ProtoScript II reverse transcriptase were used to reverse-transcribe TCRbeta-specific cDNA from 500 ng total RNA. The TCRbeta libraries were prepared through three rounds of nested multiplex PCR following a slightly modified ARM-PCR procedure. Each of the first two PCR rounds ran for around 11 cycles and used multiplex TRBV1-TRBV30 forward primers together with a Cbeta reverse primer. Sample barcodes and Illumina adapters were added in a final 25-cycle PCR with Deep VentR polymerase. Before sequencing, amplicons between 200 and 500 bp were purified from gel using a QIAquick gel extraction kit. An Illumina HiSeq 2500 was used to sequence the TCRbeta amplicons with 250-bp paired-end reads. In the paper's pipeline: Reads were quality-trimmed with Trimmomatic v0.33, and paired reads were merged with FLASH v1.2.11 to recover full CDR3 sequences. V, D and J germline segments were assigned to the rearranged TCRbeta sequences by MiGEC v1.2.1b. VDJtools v1.0.0 computed clonotype statistics and Shannon-Wiener diversity indices. Except for diversity analysis, only the 250 most abundant clonotypes of each sample were used in subsequent analyses to reduce sampling bias. TCRdb cleaned the public reads at Q25 with fastp, built clones with MiXCR and kept in-frame beta chains. Every distinct CDR3 protein forms one entry, paired with its most common genes and DNA. It is TCRdb's table, rather than the study itself, that gives the V and J calls and clone size. The sample table lists about 320,000 distinct CDR3 sequences, around 50% of them with a count of one. 15% to 20% of the sample lies in the top ten.

Blood RNA was extracted from unsorted whole blood using TRIzol reagent, and germline DNA was obtained with the DNeasy Blood & Tissue kit. At the time of sampling, the patients were treatment-naive and had chronic HBV infection. Before surgery, roughly 4 milliliters of peripheral blood were collected into K2EDTA tubes. Per the germline V gene, MNHNS is the CDR1 and SASEGT is the CDR2. V and J are truncated by 7 bases and 3 bases respectively, leaving an intervening sequence of 19 bases. Including the terminal cysteine and phenylalanine, the CDR3 comprises 15 residues. CDR3 DNA is the only sequence kept; it has 45 bases, read in frame from the first base.

Material: peripheral blood. This receptor was obtained from a woman in her 30s with primary liver carcinoma and hepatitis B virus infection. This receptor chain uses TRBV6-1 and TRBJ2-7; matching of 7 bases hints at TRBD2 as the D gene. The DNA reads TGTGCCAGCACCTCGAGGGGGGGGATGGGCTACGAGCAGTACTTC. This encodes CASTSRGGMGYEQYF.